The source of this TCR beta chain is a study of blood T cells in healthy people across ages. Donors ranged from about 6 to 90 years old and were healthy Caucasians in Russia. A J-beta primer mix and a sample-barcoded 5' primer were used in a second PCR of roughly 6 to 12 cycles. MiXCR was run by TCRdb on the 5' RACE reads, yielding one entry per CDR3 protein. The table has some 640,000 distinct CDR3 sequences, 49% seen once. The receptor was isolated from a woman aged 55-70 years in good health. Material: blood.

CDR3 nucleotides: TGTGCCAGCAGCTTAGCGCTGGGTGGGGCAGGGACCCAGTACTTC. The encoded protein is CASSLALGGAGTQYF. This chain connects TRBV7-2 to TRBJ2-7; D possibly corresponds to TRBD1 (5 bases). The J call may be incorrect, as the DNA end agrees better with TRBJ2-5. Per germline, CDR1 SGHTA and CDR2 FQGNSA. The CDR3 spans 15 residues.